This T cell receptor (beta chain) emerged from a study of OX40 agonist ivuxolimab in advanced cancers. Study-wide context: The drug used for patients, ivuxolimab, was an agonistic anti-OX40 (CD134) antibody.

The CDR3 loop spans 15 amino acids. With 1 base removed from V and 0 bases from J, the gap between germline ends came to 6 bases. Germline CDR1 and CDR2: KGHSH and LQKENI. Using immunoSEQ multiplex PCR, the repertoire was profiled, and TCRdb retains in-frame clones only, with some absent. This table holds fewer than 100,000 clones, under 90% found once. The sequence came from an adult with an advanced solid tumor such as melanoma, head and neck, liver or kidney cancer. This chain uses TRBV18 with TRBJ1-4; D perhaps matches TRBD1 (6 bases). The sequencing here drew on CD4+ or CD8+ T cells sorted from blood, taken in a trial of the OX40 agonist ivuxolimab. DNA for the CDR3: TGTGCCAGCTCACCACGGACAGCAACTAATGAAAAACTGTTTTTT. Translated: CASSPRTATNEKLFF.